This is a list of T cell receptor beta chains from one sample in a study of blood T cell dynamics during melanoma immunotherapy. The table came from immunoSEQ multiplex PCR; TCRdb's copy has only in-frame clones and leaves some out. The sample shows about 17,000 clones, nearly 90% of them seen only once. Sequenced here: blood, sampled from a patient treated with checkpoint blockade. The receptors shown here come from a human donor with melanoma. The CDR3 runs from the conserved cysteine through the conserved F or W. A D gene is named only where the DNA matches it firmly. Expanded clones are given a class, and other clones once, few, many or no size at all.

clone size | J gene | D gene | V gene | CDR3 protein | CDR3 DNA
. | TRBJ2-2 | . | TRBV15 | CATSRDLTPGGELFF | TGTGCCACCAGCAGAGATCTTACGCCAGGCGGGGAGCTGTTTTTT
. | TRBJ2-3 | . | TRBV5-4 | CASTVSGIDTQYF | TGTGCCAGCACAGTGTCGGGTATCGATACGCAGTATTTT
. | TRBJ2-1 | . | TRBV5-1 | CASSYRLGTIEQFF | TGCGCCAGCAGCTACCGACTAGGGACAATTGAGCAGTTCTTC
. | TRBJ1-1 | . | TRBV2 | CASRYRDLTEAFF | TGTGCCAGCAGGTATCGGGACCTCACTGAAGCTTTCTTT
. | TRBJ2-7 | TRBD1 | TRBV27 | CATRAGGRYEQYF | TGTGCCACACGGGCAGGGGGTCGGTACGAGCAGTACTTC
. | TRBJ2-7 | . | TRBV11-1 | CASSFNGADFFYEQYF | TGTGCCAGCAGCTTTAACGGGGCGGACTTTTTCTACGAGCAGTACTTC
. | TRBJ1-2 | . | TRBV21-1 | CASSQEGQGGVMSNYGYTF | TGTGCCAGCAGCCAAGAGGGACAGGGAGGCGTTATGTCTAACTATGGCTACACCTTC
. | TRBJ2-7 | TRBD2 | TRBV6-5 | CASSYELAGSYEQYF | TGTGCCAGCAGTTACGAACTAGCGGGATCCTACGAGCAGTACTTC
. | TRBJ2-1 | . | TRBV5-1 | CASSPQYSYNEQFF | TGCGCCAGCAGCCCCCAATACTCCTACAATGAGCAGTTCTTC
. | TRBJ1-4 | . | TRBV19 | CASSTRQSATGREKLFF | TGTGCCAGTAGTACCCGACAGTCAGCAACGGGAAGGGAAAAACTGTTTTTT
. | TRBJ1-5 | . | TRBV27 | CASSADPGLNQPQHF | TGTGCCAGCAGTGCGGATCCGGGGCTGAATCAGCCCCAGCATTTT
. | TRBJ1-1 | . | TRBV5-1 | CASSSGGMAEAFF | TGCGCCAGCAGCTCGGGGGGCATGGCTGAAGCTTTCTTT
. | TRBJ2-3 | . | TRBV7-5 | CARRYMGGDVDTQYF | TGTGCCAGAAGATATATGGGGGGGGACGTGGATACGCAGTATTTT
. | TRBJ2-5 | . | TRBV7-9 | CASYSKGGETQYF | TGTGCCAGTTATTCGAAGGGAGGAGAGACCCAGTACTTC
once | TRBJ2-7 | TRBD1 | TRBV6-6 | CASSYSASGTGGQYF | TGTGCCAGCAGTTATTCCGCCTCCGGGACAGGGGGACAGTACTTC
. | TRBJ1-6 | TRBD1 | TRBV28 | CASSPGQAANSPLHF | TGTGCCAGCAGCCCCGGACAGGCCGCAAATTCACCCCTCCACTTT
. | TRBJ2-7 | . | TRBV6-5 | CASSYSARGTYEQYF | TGTGCCAGCAGTTACTCTGCTCGGGGTACCTACGAGCAGTACTTC
. | TRBJ2-3 | . | TRBV19 | CASSIISDTQYF | TGTGCCAGTAGTATAATATCAGATACGCAGTATTTT
. | TRBJ2-3 | . | TRBV5-4 | CASSFKPESTDTQYF | TGTGCCAGCAGCTTTAAACCCGAAAGCACAGATACGCAGTATTTT
few | TRBJ2-7 | . | TRBV29-1 | CSVESYSYEQYF | TGCAGCGTTGAAAGTTATTCCTACGAGCAGTACTTC
. | TRBJ1-5 | . | TRBV28 | CASSFRTYRTERSKNSNQPQHF | TGTGCCAGCAGTTTCCGTACATATAGGACAGAACGAAGCAAAAATAGCAATCAGCCCCAGCATTTT
. | TRBJ1-2 | . | TRBV28 | CASSPYTGIGGGYTF | TGTGCCAGCAGTCCGTATACAGGGATAGGAGGGGGCTACACCTTC
. | TRBJ2-2 | . | TRBV11-3 | CASSLVGSGELFF | TGTGCCAGCAGCTTAGTGGGGTCCGGGGAGCTGTTTTTT
. | TRBJ2-1 | TRBD1 | TRBV6-1 | CASSEQGAPYNEQFF | TGTGCCAGCAGTGAACAGGGGGCCCCCTACAATGAGCAGTTCTTC